This T cell receptor (beta chain) was retrieved from a study of response to subunit inactivated influenza vaccine listed by TCRdb under 2018. The study in broad terms: Deep quantitative T cell receptor repertoire profiling was used in the study to track responses to a trivalent subunit inactivated influenza vaccine. The study at large found these results: According to the authors, only a limited number of new T cells may be recruited by each seasonal influenza vaccination.

Library prep was done by RT-PCR. These reads were obtained on an Illumina HiSeq 2500. TCRdb handled the public reads itself, with Q25 trimming in fastp and clone calling in MiXCR, and kept productive beta chains. Rows with one shared CDR3 protein collapse into an entry with the most common genes and DNA. This sample has 150,000 to 200,000 distinct CDR3 sequences in its table, and about 9.3% of those were observed once. Jointly, the top ten make up 9.5% to 13% of the sample. Germline trimming amounts to 3 bases on V and 9 bases on J, with 11 as the count of junction bases outside the gene matches. Taken from the germline V gene (reference sequence), the CDR1 and CDR2 loops are DFQATT and SNEGSKA. Its CDR3 holds 16 amino acids, cysteine through phenylalanine. Here the CDR3 DNA is all that survives: 48 bases in frame from base 1. This clonotype was counted once. What antigen it recognizes has not been identified. Base qualities are not at hand, and no much larger clone is one base apart. One read offers little support.

This clonotype originated in a man aged 50 or older who received an inactivated influenza vaccine. Donor details come from another sample of the same person, matched by shared clones. The sequence is built from TRBV20-1 and TRBJ1-6; 10 junctional bases match TRBD1. This sample comprised non-naive T cells sorted from PBMCs, obtained on the day of vaccination. The cell subset or site label, read with the paper, signifies: memory T cell fraction. The CDR3 region: CSASMMLGQGTSPLHF. The bases are TGCAGTGCTAGTATGATGCTGGGACAGGGGACTTCACCCCTCCACTTT.